The next 20 T cell receptor beta chains were all read from a single sample in a study of regulatory T cells in long-lasting Graves disease. Noted time point: persistent/refractory GD, antithyroid drugs over 5 years with positive TRAb. Extracted PBMC RNA gave rise to the TCR library. Building the TCR beta libraries relied on iRepertoire HTBI primers, and CDR3 regions underwent Arm-PCR. TCRdb passed the multiplex PCR reads through MiXCR, listing each CDR3 protein once. This table holds around 340,000 distinct CDR3 sequences, 20% found once. The sequencing used peripheral blood mononuclear cells (PBMCs), collected when the disease was refractory, from a patient treated with antithyroid drugs. The receptors were sampled from a female donor with Graves disease.

This clonotype was observed a handful of times. The chain joins TRBV19 to TRBJ1-5; a weak D match, TRBD1 (5 bases). This CDR3 has 15 residues. The germline V gene encodes CDR1 LNHDA and CDR2 SQIVND (reference sequence). V was clipped by 3 bases and J by 4 bases, with 13 bases between them. The CDR3 region has the DNA TGTGCCAGTAGTATCTTGGGGCCAAGTAATCAGCCCCAGCATTTT. Its protein product is CASSILGPSNQPQHF.

This clonotype was seen a handful of times. V is TRBV20-1 and J is TRBJ2-2; TRBD2 agrees at 8 bases. Trimming removed 3 bases from V and 5 bases from J; junction bases left unmatched: 5. This CDR3 is built from 14 residues. Germline CDR1 DFQATT, CDR2 SNEGSKA (reference sequence). In DNA, the CDR3 is TGCAGTGCTAGGGTTAGCGGGGTGACCGGGGAGCTGTTTTTT. This translates into CSARVSGVTGELFF.

This clonotype has a handful of counts. The J gene is TRBJ2-5, the V gene TRBV6-1; D remains ambiguous. The CDR3 has 14 amino acids. The germline gives CDR1 MNHNS, CDR2 SASEGT. V gave up 7 bases and J gave up 2 bases, with 14 bases separating them. Written as DNA, the CDR3 is TGTGCCAGCAAATACTCCGGCGCACAAGAGACCCAGTACTTC. This sequence encodes CASKYSGAQETQYF.

This clonotype was observed at least ten times. The rearrangement joins TRBV28 to TRBJ2-3; D is unresolved. The germline V gene encodes CDR1 MDHEN and CDR2 SYDVKM. The CDR3 contains 11 residues. V lost 2 bases, J lost 6 bases, and 3 bases lay in between. The CDR3 spells CASSLRDTQYF. DNA for the CDR3: TGTGCCAGCAGTTTAAGGGATACGCAGTATTTT.

A word on this clonotype: This may stem from a read error, because a much larger clone lies one nucleotide away. Because it lacks the conserved phenylalanine or tryptophan at the end, this CDR3 is likely a read error. The chain recombines TRBV6-1 with TRBJ1-5; unclear D gene. The CDR3 consists of 11 residues. Trimming stripped 4 bases from V and 7 bases from J, with 5 bases between. Per germline, CDR1 MNHNS and CDR2 SASEGT. DNA for the CDR3: TGTGCCAGCAGTGTAGCCCAGCCCCAGCATTCT. Amino acids: CASSVAQPQHS.

The sample holds a few counts of this clonotype. This rearrangement joins TRBV5-1 to TRBJ1-2, with TRBD1 identical over 8 bases. Germline lookup yields CDR1 SGHRS and CDR2 YFSETQ. The CDR3 sequence is 15 residues long. The junction had 3 bases not matched to a gene; V was cut back by 1 base and J by 1 base. DNA for the CDR3: TGCGCCAGCAGCTTGCGGGGACAGGTTAACTATGGCTACACCTTC. It yields the protein CASSLRGQVNYGYTF.

This clonotype was seen repeatedly, ten times or more. The gene calls are TRBV11-2 and TRBJ2-7; no firm D call. V was trimmed by 0 bases and J by 1 base, leaving 13 bases between them. The CDR3 is 16 residues long. Germline-derived CDR1 and CDR2 are SGHAT and FQNNGV. Here the CDR3 reads CASSLDLALTSYEQYF. For the CDR3, the DNA is TGTGCCAGCAGCTTAGATTTGGCGCTCACGTCCTACGAGCAGTACTTC.

The table lists this clonotype with a few counts. A much larger clone lies a single base off, so this may be a read error. The chain links TRBV12-3 or TRBV12-4 to TRBJ1-1; no reliable D call. There are 14 residues in the CDR3. V was cut by 6 bases and J by 0 bases, with 11 bases left in between. The CDR3 DNA is TGTGCCAGCAGCCGGGAACAAATGAACACTGAAGCTTTCTTT. Its translation is CASSREQMNTEAFF.

Only a few counts were recorded for this clonotype. The V and J genes are TRBV14 and TRBJ1-3; the D is unclear. This CDR3 spans 14 amino acids. Germline assignment: CDR1 SGHDN and CDR2 FVKESK. Between the trimmed V and J ends, which lost 4 bases and 0 bases, there was a span of 7 bases. CDR3 loop: CASSPDTSGNTIYF. CDR3 DNA sequence: TGTGCCAGCAGCCCCGACACCTCTGGAAACACCATATATTTT.

This clonotype was counted a few times. The chain uses TRBV20-1 and TRBJ2-7; tentatively, D is TRBD2 (5 bases). Germline CDR1 reads DFQATT; CDR2 reads SNEGSKA (reference sequence). Trimming shortened V by 3 bases and J by 4 bases, and 13 bases separated the two germline ends. The CDR3 has 13 amino acids. The CDR3 loop is CSARDPGRYEQYF. DNA for the CDR3: TGCAGTGCTAGGGACCCGGGGAGATACGAGCAGTACTTC.

In its sample, this clonotype was seen many times. The V call is TRBV2, the J call TRBJ1-1, with a tentative D call TRBD1 (6 bases). The CDR3 consists of 13 residues. V was cut by 7 bases and J by 5 bases, with 14 bases left in between. Per the germline V gene, CDR1 is SNHLY and CDR2 is FYNNEI. The CDR3 sequence is CASKGEGRTEAFF. DNA for the CDR3: TGTGCCAGCAAGGGGGAGGGGCGAACTGAAGCTTTCTTT.

V usage is TRBV29-1 and J usage is TRBJ2-1; 11 bases match TRBD2. The CDR3 runs to 14 residues. V was clipped by 4 bases and J by 3 bases; unmatched bases: 2. Germline V lookup: CDR1 SQVTM, CDR2 ANQGSEA. In DNA form, the CDR3 reads TGCAGCGTTGCGGGACTAGCGGTCTACAATGAGCAGTTCTTC. This gives the protein CSVAGLAVYNEQFF.

The J gene is TRBJ2-5, the V gene TRBV5-6, with 11 bases lining up with TRBD2. J lost 0 bases, V lost 1 base, and 5 bases had no gene match. The CDR3 is 17 amino acids. Germline CDR1 SGHDT, CDR2 YYEEEE. CDR3 sequence: CASSLFSGGDYQETQYF. The CDR3 DNA is TGTGCCAGCAGCTTGTTTAGCGGGGGGGACTACCAAGAGACCCAGTACTTC.

This clonotype appeared a few times. V gene TRBV27 combines with J gene TRBJ1-6; D ambiguous. V was shortened by 5 bases and J by 13 bases, with 12 bases between the two germline ends. This CDR3 is 12 amino acids long. CDR1 is MNHEY and CDR2 is SMNVEV in the germline V gene (reference sequence). CDR3 residues: CASSQIRAPLHF. The CDR3 nucleotides are TGTGCCAGCAGTCAAATTAGGGCCCCCCTCCACTTT.

This clonotype was counted at least ten times. The V gene is TRBV30, the J gene TRBJ1-1, with D unclear. This CDR3 contains 14 residues. From germline, CDR1 is GTSNPN and CDR2 SVGIG (reference sequence). V lost 2 bases and J 1 base, leaving 11 bases between the germline ends. CDR3 in amino acids: CAWSPWTGNTEAFF. The CDR3 nucleotides are TGTGCCTGGAGTCCTTGGACGGGGAACACTGAAGCTTTCTTT.

In this sample, this clonotype turned up many times. V gene TRBV12-3 or TRBV12-4 combines with J gene TRBJ1-2; no clear D. The V and J ends lost 4 bases and 4 bases respectively, with 16 bases between them. The CDR3 contains 15 residues. CDR3 in DNA: TGTGCCAGCAGTTCATCCCTTCGGGCTGGCTATGGCTACACCTTC. This gives the protein CASSSSLRAGYGYTF.

This clonotype has at least ten counts. The CDR3 DNA is TGTGCCAGCAGCACCCGTTGGCAGGAGCAGTACTTC. This encodes CASSTRWQEQYF. The chain recombines TRBV3-1 with TRBJ2-7; no clear D. Germline lookup yields CDR1 LGHDT and CDR2 YNNKEL (reference sequence). The CDR3 runs 12 residues. Trimming took off 5 bases at V and 7 bases at J, with 12 bases between the two ends.

The chain has TRBV5-1 and TRBJ2-7; D possibly corresponds to TRBD2 (6 bases). Deletions cut 4 bases from V and 7 bases from J, with 15 bases between. The CDR3 is made up of 13 amino acids. In germline, CDR1 is SGHRS, CDR2 YFSETQ. CDR3 nucleotide sequence: TGCGCCAGCAGCCAGGTAGACGCGGGAGAGCAGTACTTC. As protein: CASSQVDAGEQYF.

The V call is TRBV10-3, the J call TRBJ1-1, with D tentatively TRBD1 (5 bases). Trimming took 4 bases from V and 1 from J, leaving 7 bases between them. CDR3 size: 13 residues. Germline V gene data show CDR1 as ENHRY and CDR2 as SYGVKD. CDR3 loop: CAISADRNTEAFF. The CDR3 DNA follows: TGTGCCATCAGTGCCGACAGGAACACTGAAGCTTTCTTT.

This clonotype has only a few counts. This rearrangement joins TRBV14 to TRBJ1-1, with D hard to call. The germline V and J ends were trimmed by 1 base and 9 bases, with 12 bases remaining between them. Germline assignment: CDR1 SGHDN and CDR2 FVKESK. The CDR3 totals 13 residues. The CDR3 nucleotides read TGTGCCAGCAGCCAAGGGGTATTTTCTAAAGCTTTCTTT. Translating gives CASSQGVFSKAFF.